This T cell receptor beta chain was found in a study of cytomegalovirus exposure and HLA in healthy donors. Findings and caveats of the study: It was reported that TCR beta sequences correctly inferred the HLA-A and HLA-B alleles for most subjects. TRBV6-2, TRBV6-3 and some other V segments were excluded as indistinguishable.

Points on this clone: Its antigen is unidentified.

Unrecorded immune exposures were likely, despite nominal health at sampling. PCR used 60 Vbeta primers and 13 Jbeta primers. Some clones are missing from TCRdb's copy, which holds only in-frame ones; the method was immunoSEQ multiplex PCR. Seen here are under 250,000 clones, around 76% observed once, and the top ten hold about 6%. This CDR3 is 15 amino acids long. J gave up 4 bases and V 2 bases, and 2 bases lay outside the gene matches. Germline V lookup: CDR1 SGHRS, CDR2 YFSETQ. V and J are TRBV5-1 and TRBJ2-2; 10 nucleotides match TRBD2. The sequenced sample was PBMCs. This clonotype was sampled from a man between 35 and 55 years old in good health and CMV-seropositive. The CDR3 is CASSFLAGVTGELFF. The CDR3, as DNA: TGCGCCAGCAGCTTCCTAGCGGGGGTCACCGGGGAGCTGTTTTTT.